The clone carrying this T cell receptor (beta chain) was counted between two and nine times. Its target is not known. The data stem from a study of radiotherapy plus CTLA-4 blockade in lung cancer. The assay was immunoSEQ multiplex PCR, and TCRdb's table has in-frame clones only and misses some. The table includes some 90,000 clones, approximately 83% detected once. Study-level points and caveats: Early blood T cell clone dynamics reportedly forecast response best, with interferon-beta.

This CDR3 is built from 15 residues. Germline CDR1 reads SGHVS; CDR2 reads FNYEAQ. V was clipped by 6 bases and J by 4 bases; unmatched bases: 7. The sequencing used peripheral blood, collected from a patient treated with radiotherapy plus ipilimumab. This chain connects TRBV7-6 to TRBJ1-3, with 9 bases identical to TRBD1. The source of this sequence is a human donor with non-small cell lung cancer who had a partial response to radiotherapy plus ipilimumab. CDR3 in amino acids: CASSSQGAGGNTIYF. In nucleotides, the CDR3 is TGTGCCAGCAGTTCACAGGGGGCAGGAGGAAACACCATATATTTT.